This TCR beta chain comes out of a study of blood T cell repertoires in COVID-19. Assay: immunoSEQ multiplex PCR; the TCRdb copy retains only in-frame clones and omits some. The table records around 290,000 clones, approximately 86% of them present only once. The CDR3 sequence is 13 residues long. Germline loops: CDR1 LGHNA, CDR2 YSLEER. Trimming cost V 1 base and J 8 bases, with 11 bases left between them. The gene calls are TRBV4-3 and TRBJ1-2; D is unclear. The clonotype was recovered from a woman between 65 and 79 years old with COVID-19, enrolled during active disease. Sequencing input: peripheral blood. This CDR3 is CASSQVLQLGYTF. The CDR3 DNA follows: TGCGCCAGCAGCCAAGTACTTCAATTGGGCTACACCTTC.